A selection of T cell receptor beta chains follows, all from one sample in a study of T-cell reconstitution after alpha-beta-depleted transplantation in children. Each CDR3 protein is one row after TCRdb ran MiXCR on the PCR reads. The table lists 330,000 or so distinct CDR3 sequences, about 9.4% of them singletons. The input for sequencing was PBMCs, taken before TCRalphabeta/CD19-depleted stem cell transplant. The receptors derive from a boy younger than two with acute myeloid leukemia, due to receive a stem cell transplant. The CDR3 runs from the conserved cysteine through the conserved F or W. The order of the fields is V gene, D gene, J gene, clone size, CDR3 protein, CDR3 DNA. The D gene is left open where the match is weak. Size values are once, few and many counts, or a class for expanded clones, and some rows have none.

TRBV6-2/TRBV6-3,-,TRBJ2-7,many,CASFSGGRTYEQYF,TGTGCCAGCTTTTCCGGGGGACGGACCTACGAGCAGTACTTC
TRBV18,-,TRBJ2-3,many,CASSPQGEKVTDTQYF,TGTGCCAGCTCACCACAGGGGGAGAAGGTCACAGATACGCAGTATTTT
TRBV5-6,-,TRBJ2-7,-,CASSLRSGATNEQYF,TGTGCCAGCAGCTTGAGGTCAGGGGCAACCAACGAGCAGTACTTC
TRBV12-3/TRBV12-4,-,TRBJ1-5,many,CASSFGRVAAQPQHF,TGTGCCAGCAGTTTCGGACGGGTTGCGGCTCAGCCCCAGCATTTT
TRBV7-2,TRBD1,TRBJ1-1,-,CASSPTPGGGGTEAFF,TGTGCCAGCAGCCCGACCCCAGGGGGAGGAGGTACTGAAGCTTTCTTT
TRBV5-1,-,TRBJ2-5,many,CASSLTTGQETQYF,TGCGCCAGCAGCTTAACAACAGGGCAAGAGACCCAGTACTTC
TRBV20-1,-,TRBJ1-4,many,CSARGQVPNEKLFF,TGCAGTGCTAGAGGACAGGTCCCGAATGAAAAACTGTTTTTT
TRBV5-1,TRBD2,TRBJ2-1,many,CASSFGTSGRNEQFF,TGCGCCAGCAGCTTCGGGACTAGCGGGCGGAATGAGCAGTTCTTC
TRBV7-9,TRBD2,TRBJ2-1,-,CASSSWGLAVCYNEQFF,TGTGCCAGCAGCTCGTGGGGACTAGCGGTATGCTACAATGAGCAGTTCTTC
TRBV5-1,-,TRBJ2-5,many,CASSLDGQGGPETQYF,TGCGCCAGCAGCTTGGATGGCCAGGGAGGACCAGAGACCCAGTACTTC
TRBV7-2,-,TRBJ2-3,many,CASSSRTGTDTQYF,TGTGCCAGCAGCTCACGTACCGGGACCGATACGCAGTATTTT
TRBV6-5,TRBD1,TRBJ1-4,many,CASSYSIDRGTTNEKLFF,TGTGCCAGCAGTTACTCGATTGACAGGGGAACAACTAATGAAAAACTGTTTTTT
TRBV28,-,TRBJ1-5,many,CASSLTLNQPQHF,TGTGCCAGCAGTCTGACACTGAATCAGCCCCAGCATTTT
TRBV7-9,TRBD2,TRBJ2-2,many,CASSLSGGYTGELFF,TGTGCCAGCAGCCTCAGCGGGGGCTACACCGGGGAGCTGTTTTTT
TRBV7-9,-,TRBJ2-7,many,CASSSRETSYEQYF,TGTGCCAGCAGCTCCCGGGAAACCTCCTACGAGCAGTACTTC
TRBV7-2,-,TRBJ2-3,many,CASSLTRGGGFTDTQYF,TGTGCCAGCAGCTTAACTCGCGGAGGGGGATTCACAGATACGCAGTATTTT
TRBV5-1,-,TRBJ2-7,many,CASSFLGRSLAYEQYF,TGCGCCAGCAGCTTTTTGGGGAGAAGCCTCGCCTACGAGCAGTACTTC
TRBV7-9,TRBD1,TRBJ1-1,-,CASSFTGGAGTEAFF,TGTGCCAGCAGCTTTACAGGGGGCGCGGGTACTGAAGCTTTCTTT